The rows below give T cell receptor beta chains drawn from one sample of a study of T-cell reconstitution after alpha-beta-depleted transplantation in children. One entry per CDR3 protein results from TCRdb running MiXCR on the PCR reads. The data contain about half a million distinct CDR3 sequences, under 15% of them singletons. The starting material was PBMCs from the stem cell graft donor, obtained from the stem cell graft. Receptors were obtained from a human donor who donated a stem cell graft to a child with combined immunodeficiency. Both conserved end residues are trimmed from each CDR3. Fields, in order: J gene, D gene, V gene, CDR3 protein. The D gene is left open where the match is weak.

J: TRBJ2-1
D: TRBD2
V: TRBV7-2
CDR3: ASSLAGGLAEYNEQF

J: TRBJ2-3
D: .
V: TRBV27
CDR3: ASSWGGQSTDTQY

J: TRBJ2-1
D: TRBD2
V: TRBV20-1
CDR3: SASPASGGNNEQF

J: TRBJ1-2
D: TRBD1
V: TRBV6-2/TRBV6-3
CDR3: ASSFSRTGGLGYT

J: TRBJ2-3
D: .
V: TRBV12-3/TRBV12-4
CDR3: ASLWLEGDTQY

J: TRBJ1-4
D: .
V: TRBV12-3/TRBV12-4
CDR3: ASSLGIPEKLF

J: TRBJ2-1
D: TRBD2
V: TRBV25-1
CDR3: ASSDTSGRARTYNEQF

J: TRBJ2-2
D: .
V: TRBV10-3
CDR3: AISGYTGELF

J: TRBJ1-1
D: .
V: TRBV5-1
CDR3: ASTGSATEAF

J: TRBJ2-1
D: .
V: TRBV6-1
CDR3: ASSLVGGPSNEQF

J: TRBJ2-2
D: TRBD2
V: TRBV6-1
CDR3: ASSERRTSGPTGELF

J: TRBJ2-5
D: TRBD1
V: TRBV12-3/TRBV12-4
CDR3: ASSSRQGQETQY

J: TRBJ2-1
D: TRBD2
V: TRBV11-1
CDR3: ASSSRGLAGGQNFNEQF

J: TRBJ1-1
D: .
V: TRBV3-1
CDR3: ASSSLRRSEAF

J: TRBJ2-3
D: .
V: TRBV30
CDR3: AWSVRLDTDTQY

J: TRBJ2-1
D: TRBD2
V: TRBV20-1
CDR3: SAGKRGYYNEQF

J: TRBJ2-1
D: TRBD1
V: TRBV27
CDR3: ASSRGPLGQGAYNEQF

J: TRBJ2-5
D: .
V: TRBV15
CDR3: ATSRDRGEQQTQY

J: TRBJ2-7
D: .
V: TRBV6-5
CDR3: ASSYNDGDYEQY

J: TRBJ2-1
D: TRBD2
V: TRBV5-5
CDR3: ASGTSGDYNEQF

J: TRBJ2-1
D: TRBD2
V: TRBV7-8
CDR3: ASSQWTSGGGADEQF

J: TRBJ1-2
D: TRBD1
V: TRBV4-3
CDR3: ASSQGQGAGYGYT

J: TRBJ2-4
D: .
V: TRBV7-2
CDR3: ASSFQNIQY

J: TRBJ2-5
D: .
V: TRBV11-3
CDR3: ASSISGTPQETQY

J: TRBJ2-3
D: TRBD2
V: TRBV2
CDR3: ASIGRATDTQY

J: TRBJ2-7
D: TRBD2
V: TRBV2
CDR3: ASSEAWEGSYEQY

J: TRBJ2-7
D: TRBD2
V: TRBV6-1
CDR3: ASSLTSGRSSEQY

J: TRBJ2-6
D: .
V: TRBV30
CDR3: AWKENSGANVLT

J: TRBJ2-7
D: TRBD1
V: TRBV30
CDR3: AWSTTGGGYEQY

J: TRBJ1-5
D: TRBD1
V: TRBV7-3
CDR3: ASSSTGARNQPQH

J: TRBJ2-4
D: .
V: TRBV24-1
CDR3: ATSEYGANIQY

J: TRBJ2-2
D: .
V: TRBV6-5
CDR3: ASSYSGKSGELF